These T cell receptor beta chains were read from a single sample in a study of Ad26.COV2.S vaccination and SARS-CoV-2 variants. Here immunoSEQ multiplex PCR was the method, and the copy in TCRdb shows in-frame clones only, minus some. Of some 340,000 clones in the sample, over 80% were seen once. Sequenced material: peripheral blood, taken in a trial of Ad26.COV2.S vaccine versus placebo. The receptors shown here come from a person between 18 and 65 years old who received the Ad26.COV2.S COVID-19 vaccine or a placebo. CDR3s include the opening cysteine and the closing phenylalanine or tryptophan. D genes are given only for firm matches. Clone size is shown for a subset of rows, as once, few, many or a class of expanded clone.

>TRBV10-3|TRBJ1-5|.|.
TGTGCCATCAGTGAGTCGGCAGGGTCGGGCAATCAGCCCCAGCATTTT
CAISESAGSGNQPQHF
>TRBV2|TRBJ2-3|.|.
TGTGCCGGTCAGGGACCCTTCACAGATACGCAGTATTTT
CAGQGPFTDTQYF
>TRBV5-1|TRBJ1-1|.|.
TGCGCCAGCAGCTTGAATGAGAACACTGAAGCTTTCTTT
CASSLNENTEAFF
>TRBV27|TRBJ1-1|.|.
TGTGCCAGCACCCAGAGGGATTTGAACACTGAAGCTTTCTTT
CASTQRDLNTEAFF
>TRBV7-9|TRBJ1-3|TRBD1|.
TGTGCCAGCAGCTCCCCGACAGGGCCGGCTGGAAACACCATATATTTT
CASSSPTGPAGNTIYF
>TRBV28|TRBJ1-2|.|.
TGTGCCAGCAGTTTATTTGGGCAGGGTCGCGGCTACACCTTC
CASSLFGQGRGYTF
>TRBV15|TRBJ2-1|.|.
TGTGCCACCAGCAGAGATAGGGTCCGCGAGCAGTTCTTC
CATSRDRVREQFF
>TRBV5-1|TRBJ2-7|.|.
TGCGCCAGCAGCAAGTCGCCATCCTCCTACGAGCAGTACTTC
CASSKSPSSYEQYF
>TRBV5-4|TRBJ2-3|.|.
TGTGCCAGCAGCGTGGAACGGTCAGATACGCAGTATTTT
CASSVERSDTQYF
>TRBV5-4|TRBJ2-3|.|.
TGTGCCAGCAGCGTCGTCATCGGAGGACCTAGCACAGATACGCAGTATTTT
CASSVVIGGPSTDTQYF
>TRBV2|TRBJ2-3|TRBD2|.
TGTGCCAGCAGTGCCGGACTAGCAGATACGCAGTATTTT
CASSAGLADTQYF
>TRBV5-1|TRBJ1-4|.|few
TGCGCCAGCAGCTTAATGGGGGCAACTAATGAAAAACTGTTTTTT
CASSLMGATNEKLFF
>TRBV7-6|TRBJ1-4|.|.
TGTGCCAGCAGCGAACAGGGAGGGCGCGGGGAAAAACTGTTTTTT
CASSEQGGRGEKLFF
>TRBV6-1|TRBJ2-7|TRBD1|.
TGTGCCAGCAGTGATACAGGGGAACCCACGGACGAGCAGTACTTC
CASSDTGEPTDEQYF
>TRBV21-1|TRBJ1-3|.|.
TGTGCCAGCAGCAAAAATGACAGGGGGGCAAGAAACACCATATATTTT
CASSKNDRGARNTIYF
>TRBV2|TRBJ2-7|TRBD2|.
TGTGCCAGCAGGGCGTTTCGGGGGGGAACCTACGAGCAGTACTTC
CASRAFRGGTYEQYF
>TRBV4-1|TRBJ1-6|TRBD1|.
TGCGCCAGCAGCCTACCGACAGGGGATAATTCACCCCTCCACTTT
CASSLPTGDNSPLHF
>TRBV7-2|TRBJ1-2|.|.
TGTGCCAGCACCAAAAGGGGGTGGGTCTATGGCTACACCTTC
CASTKRGWVYGYTF
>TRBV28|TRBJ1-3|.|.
TGTGCCAGCAGTTTCCCGTCGACAGGATCTGGAAACACCATATATTTT
CASSFPSTGSGNTIYF
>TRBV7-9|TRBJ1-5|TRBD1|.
TGTGCCAGCAGCTTTAATAGGACAGGGGATCAGCCCCAGCATTTT
CASSFNRTGDQPQHF
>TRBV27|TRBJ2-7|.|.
TGTGCCAGAACCCAACCGGGCTATACGAGTTACGAGCAGTACTTC
CARTQPGYTSYEQYF
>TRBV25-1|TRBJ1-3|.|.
TGTGCCAGCAGTGAACAGACCGGCTCTGGAAACACCATATATTTT
CASSEQTGSGNTIYF
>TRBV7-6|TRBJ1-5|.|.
TGTGCCAGCAGCTTTCTTCTAGGGGCCGCATATGGTAGCAATCAGCCCCAGCATTTT
CASSFLLGAAYGSNQPQHF
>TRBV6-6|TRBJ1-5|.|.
TGTGCCAGCAGTTACTCGGTGGGGCATCAGCCCCAGCATTTT
CASSYSVGHQPQHF
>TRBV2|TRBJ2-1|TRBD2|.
TGTGCCAGCAGTGAAGAACTAGCGGGGGTCTCTGAGCAGTTCTTC
CASSEELAGVSEQFF
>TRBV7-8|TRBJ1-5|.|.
TGTGCCAGCAGCCTCCGCGCTGGCCCCGGGCAGCCCCAGCATTTT
CASSLRAGPGQPQHF
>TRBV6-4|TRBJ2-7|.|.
TGTGCCAGCAGTCCCCGGGGATCCTACGAGCAGTACTTC
CASSPRGSYEQYF
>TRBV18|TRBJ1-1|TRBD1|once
TGTGCCAGCTCCTTCGGACAGGGGACTGAAGCTTTCTTT
CASSFGQGTEAFF
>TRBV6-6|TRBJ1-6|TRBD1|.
TGTGCCAGCAGTTATAATCCAGGGGGCTCACCCCTCCACTTT
CASSYNPGGSPLHF